This T cell receptor beta chain was captured by sequencing in a study of T cell clusters in autoimmune cytopenias. TRB was amplified by touch-down multiplex PCR, primer pools A and B combined. TCRdb processed the multiplex PCR reads again and assigns one entry to each CDR3 protein, with no DNA. The sample table includes hundreds of distinct CDR3 sequences. Remarks on this clonotype: The target antigen is unknown.

The germline V gene encodes CDR1 DFQATT and CDR2 SNEGSKA (reference sequence). This CDR3 is built from 12 residues. TRB was amplified from roughly 0.25 ug of peripheral blood genomic DNA per sample. Study-wide findings and caveats: A dominant lymphoma-associated repertoire apparently masked the cluster-lack signature in secondary cytopenia versus chronic lymphocytic leukemia.

Separately, the same data were catalogued under a study of T cell repertoires in aging, cancer and after chemotherapy. As that report states: Chronic lymphocytic leukemia patients on fludarabine- or bendamustine-based regimens gave paired samples before and after chemotherapy. Roughly 9.1 million TCR reads were in the whole dataset. Loss of evenness, beyond lost richness, contributed to age-related TCR diversity decline in cancer patients.

The TCR originated in a human donor with chronic lymphocytic leukemia. The rearrangement joins TRBV20-1 to TRBJ2-1; the TCRdb D gene call, TRBD1, has no DNA to confirm it. The sample taken for sequencing was peripheral blood. The CDR3 loop reads CSAREGGREQFF.